This is a list of T cell receptor beta chains from one sample in a study of molecular identifiers for immune sequencing clone quantification. TCRdb fed the PCR reads into MiXCR, producing one record per CDR3 protein. The sample contains 8,500 to 11,000 distinct CDR3 sequences, 15% to 20% of which appear only once. Sequences were obtained from naive CD8+ T cells from blood, with Jurkat cell RNA spiked in. These receptors were collected from a human donor in good health. Some libraries in this study had Jurkat cell RNA spiked in. The CDR3 runs from the conserved cysteine through the conserved F or W. Fields, in order: V gene, clone size, D gene, J gene, CDR3 DNA, CDR3 protein. D genes are given only for firm matches. Clone size is given for some rows only: seen once, a few or many times, or a class if the clone is expanded.

V gene: TRBV6-2/TRBV6-3
clone size: many
D gene: .
J gene: TRBJ2-1
CDR3 DNA: TGTGCCACCGACGGGGGCTACAATGAGCAGTTCTTC
CDR3 protein: CATDGGYNEQFF

V gene: TRBV4-2
clone size: many
D gene: .
J gene: TRBJ2-2
CDR3 DNA: TGTGCCAGCAGCCAAGATCATCATATCGGCTCCGGGGAGCTGTTTTTT
CDR3 protein: CASSQDHHIGSGELFF

V gene: TRBV20-1
clone size: few
D gene: TRBD2
J gene: TRBJ2-1
CDR3 DNA: TGCAGTGCTAGACTAGCGGGAGGGTACAATGAGCAGTTCTTC
CDR3 protein: CSARLAGGYNEQFF

V gene: TRBV14
clone size: many
D gene: .
J gene: TRBJ1-1
CDR3 DNA: TGTGCCAGCAGCCAAGGGCCAGCTTGGAACACTGAAGCTTTCTTT
CDR3 protein: CASSQGPAWNTEAFF

V gene: TRBV28
clone size: medium-sized
D gene: TRBD1
J gene: TRBJ1-2
CDR3 DNA: TGTGCCAGCAGCCCCGGACAGGGGGTTATCTATGGCTACACCTTC
CDR3 protein: CASSPGQGVIYGYTF

V gene: TRBV14
clone size: few
D gene: .
J gene: TRBJ2-3
CDR3 DNA: TGTGCCAGCAGCCAAGCGGTTTTAGCCTCCACAGATACGCAGTATTTT
CDR3 protein: CASSQAVLASTDTQYF

V gene: TRBV6-5
clone size: many
D gene: .
J gene: TRBJ2-3
CDR3 DNA: TGTGCCAGCAGCCGCAGGGAGGTGAGGGTCGGCGCAGATACGCAGTATTTT
CDR3 protein: CASSRREVRVGADTQYF

V gene: TRBV24-1
clone size: medium-sized
D gene: .
J gene: TRBJ2-7
CDR3 DNA: TGTGCCACCAGTGATTACAGGAGTTCAGGGGCCTCCGGGCAGTACTTC
CDR3 protein: CATSDYRSSGASGQYF

V gene: TRBV7-6
clone size: .
D gene: .
J gene: TRBJ2-5
CDR3 DNA: TGTGCCAGCAGCTTACGTCTGGGGGATCAAGAGACCCAGTACTTC
CDR3 protein: CASSLRLGDQETQYF

V gene: TRBV28
clone size: .
D gene: .
J gene: TRBJ2-1
CDR3 DNA: TGTGCCAGCGGGCTTGGTGAGCAGTTCTTC
CDR3 protein: CASGLGEQFF

V gene: TRBV28
clone size: medium-sized
D gene: .
J gene: TRBJ2-7
CDR3 DNA: TGTGCCAGCAGTGAAACGGACCCCGGCGGGCAGTACTTC
CDR3 protein: CASSETDPGGQYF

V gene: TRBV7-9
clone size: medium-sized
D gene: TRBD2
J gene: TRBJ2-3
CDR3 DNA: TGTGCCAGCAGCACCCTTTATGGGGCGGGAGAGGGGCCAGATACGCAGTATTTT
CDR3 protein: CASSTLYGAGEGPDTQYF

V gene: TRBV9
clone size: .
D gene: TRBD1
J gene: TRBJ1-1
CDR3 DNA: TGTGCCAGCAGCGTAGGACAGGGGGCTCTCATGAACACTGAAGCTTTCTTT
CDR3 protein: CASSVGQGALMNTEAFF

V gene: TRBV29-1
clone size: medium-sized
D gene: .
J gene: TRBJ2-7
CDR3 DNA: TGCAGCGCAACCCGCCCGGGTAAGTCCTACGAGCAGTACTTC
CDR3 protein: CSATRPGKSYEQYF

V gene: TRBV30
clone size: medium-sized
D gene: TRBD1
J gene: TRBJ2-7
CDR3 DNA: TGTGCCTGGAGTACGGGACAGTCCTACGAGCAGTACTTC
CDR3 protein: CAWSTGQSYEQYF

V gene: TRBV24-1
clone size: many
D gene: .
J gene: TRBJ2-3
CDR3 DNA: TGTGCCACCAGTGACCTAGGACTGCTCACAGATACGCAGTATTTT
CDR3 protein: CATSDLGLLTDTQYF

V gene: TRBV20-1
clone size: medium-sized
D gene: TRBD1
J gene: TRBJ2-4
CDR3 DNA: TGCAGTGCAACGGGACAGGGGGTAGTCGTGGCCAAAAACATTCAGTACTTC
CDR3 protein: CSATGQGVVVAKNIQYF

V gene: TRBV6-6
clone size: many
D gene: .
J gene: TRBJ1-5
CDR3 DNA: TGTGCCAGCAGTTACTCGGAGGGGGATCAGCCCCAGCATTTT
CDR3 protein: CASSYSEGDQPQHF

V gene: TRBV7-9
clone size: .
D gene: .
J gene: TRBJ2-7
CDR3 DNA: TGTGCCAGTAGCGATCCGGGACACCGACCCTACGAGCGGTACTTC
CDR3 protein: CASSDPGHRPYERYF

V gene: TRBV20-1
clone size: medium-sized
D gene: .
J gene: TRBJ1-1
CDR3 DNA: TGCAGTGCTATGTCTGGGGCTGAAGCTTTCTTT
CDR3 protein: CSAMSGAEAFF

V gene: TRBV4-1
clone size: .
D gene: TRBD2
J gene: TRBJ2-2
CDR3 DNA: TGCGCCAGCAGCCTCCTTCGGACTAGCGGAAGCACCGGGGAGCTGTTTTTT
CDR3 protein: CASSLLRTSGSTGELFF

V gene: TRBV3-1
clone size: .
D gene: .
J gene: TRBJ2-4
CDR3 DNA: TGTGCCAGCAGCCAAGATCAACGGGGGACTCAAAACATTCAGTACTTC
CDR3 protein: CASSQDQRGTQNIQYF

V gene: TRBV4-3
clone size: many
D gene: TRBD2
J gene: TRBJ2-1
CDR3 DNA: TGCGCCAGCAGCCCTGATGAAGCGGGAGGGCCATCAGTTGGTGAGCAGTTCTTC
CDR3 protein: CASSPDEAGGPSVGEQFF

V gene: TRBV9
clone size: medium-sized
D gene: .
J gene: TRBJ1-1
CDR3 DNA: TGTGCCAGCAGCGTAGGAACCATGAACACTGAAGCTTTCTTT
CDR3 protein: CASSVGTMNTEAFF

V gene: TRBV11-2
clone size: medium-sized
D gene: .
J gene: TRBJ2-7
CDR3 DNA: TGTGCCAGCAGCCTTAACCCCCAGAACGAGCAGTACTTC
CDR3 protein: CASSLNPQNEQYF

V gene: TRBV28
clone size: many
D gene: TRBD1
J gene: TRBJ1-4
CDR3 DNA: TGTGCCAGCAGTTTGGGACAGGAGCCGCGGGCAAAACTGTTTTTT
CDR3 protein: CASSLGQEPRAKLFF

V gene: TRBV4-2
clone size: medium-sized
D gene: .
J gene: TRBJ1-1
CDR3 DNA: TGTGCCAGCAGCCAAGCCACCTGGACTGAGCAGAACACTGAAGCTTTCTTT
CDR3 protein: CASSQATWTEQNTEAFF

V gene: TRBV27
clone size: .
D gene: TRBD2
J gene: TRBJ2-7
CDR3 DNA: TGTGCCGGCAGCACATCGGGACTAGTCTACGAGCAGTACTTC
CDR3 protein: CAGSTSGLVYEQYF

V gene: TRBV7-9
clone size: medium-sized
D gene: .
J gene: TRBJ1-5
CDR3 DNA: TGTGCCAGCAGCTTGGCGGGGTACGATCAGCCCCAGCATTTT
CDR3 protein: CASSLAGYDQPQHF

V gene: TRBV7-8
clone size: few
D gene: TRBD1
J gene: TRBJ1-5
CDR3 DNA: TGTGCCAGCAGCTCAGGGGGCGCCGGAAATCAGCCCCAGCATTTT
CDR3 protein: CASSSGGAGNQPQHF

V gene: TRBV28
clone size: medium-sized
D gene: TRBD1
J gene: TRBJ2-5
CDR3 DNA: TGTGCCAGCAATTTTGGACAGGGAGATTGGGAGACCCAGTACTTC
CDR3 protein: CASNFGQGDWETQYF

V gene: TRBV27
clone size: many
D gene: .
J gene: TRBJ1-1
CDR3 DNA: TGTGCCAGCTTAGGCGGGGGCAACACTGAAGCTTTCTTT
CDR3 protein: CASLGGGNTEAFF

V gene: TRBV5-6
clone size: many
D gene: .
J gene: TRBJ2-5
CDR3 DNA: TGTGCCAGCAGCTCGGGAGCCAGTTTAGAGACCCAGTACTTC
CDR3 protein: CASSSGASLETQYF

V gene: TRBV11-2
clone size: medium-sized
D gene: TRBD2
J gene: TRBJ2-1
CDR3 DNA: TGTGCCAGCAGCTTAGGGACTAGCGGGAGGACTGAGCAGTTCTTC
CDR3 protein: CASSLGTSGRTEQFF

V gene: TRBV11-2
clone size: medium-sized
D gene: TRBD1
J gene: TRBJ2-1
CDR3 DNA: TGTGCCAGCAGCTCGCCCCGGGACAGGGTTGCCAATGAGCAGTTCTTC
CDR3 protein: CASSSPRDRVANEQFF

V gene: TRBV29-1
clone size: few
D gene: .
J gene: TRBJ2-7
CDR3 DNA: TGCAGCGTTGAAGGCAGGGACCCCTACGAGCAGTACTTC
CDR3 protein: CSVEGRDPYEQYF

V gene: TRBV13
clone size: many
D gene: TRBD1
J gene: TRBJ2-2
CDR3 DNA: TGTGCCAGCAGCTCGCGGGACAGGGTGGACGGGGAGCTGTTTTTT
CDR3 protein: CASSSRDRVDGELFF

V gene: TRBV3-1
clone size: many
D gene: .
J gene: TRBJ2-5
CDR3 DNA: TGTGCCAGCAGCCAAGGTGCCAGTTTCCAAGAGACCCAGTACTTC
CDR3 protein: CASSQGASFQETQYF

V gene: TRBV12-3/TRBV12-4
clone size: medium-sized
D gene: TRBD2
J gene: TRBJ2-1
CDR3 DNA: TGTGCCAGCAGTCCCGGACTAGCGGGAGGCCCTCAGTTCTTC
CDR3 protein: CASSPGLAGGPQFF

V gene: TRBV20-1
clone size: .
D gene: TRBD1
J gene: TRBJ1-4
CDR3 DNA: TGCAGTGCTAGAGACTTGGGACAGGGGCATATTAATGAAAAACTGTTTTTT
CDR3 protein: CSARDLGQGHINEKLFF

V gene: TRBV7-9
clone size: medium-sized
D gene: TRBD2
J gene: TRBJ2-1
CDR3 DNA: TGTGCCAGCAGCCCCCGACTAGCGGGAGGAGTAGGTGAGCAGTTCTTC
CDR3 protein: CASSPRLAGGVGEQFF

V gene: TRBV5-1
clone size: many
D gene: .
J gene: TRBJ2-1
CDR3 DNA: TGCGCCAGCAGTTCAAGAGGTCGGGGCGCGGCGTACAATGAGCAGTTCTTC
CDR3 protein: CASSSRGRGAAYNEQFF

V gene: TRBV10-3
clone size: medium-sized
D gene: TRBD2
J gene: TRBJ2-3
CDR3 DNA: TGTGCCATCAGTGACGGAGGCGGGAGGGCCTCAGATACGCAGTATTTT
CDR3 protein: CAISDGGGRASDTQYF